This TCR beta chain was recorded in a study of control samples from healthy donors and cancer patients. Here immunoSEQ multiplex PCR was the method, and the copy in TCRdb shows in-frame clones only, minus some. Of tens of thousands of clones listed, 75% to 85% are singletons. With 2 bases removed from V and 9 bases from J, the gap between germline ends came to 17 bases. The CDR3 totals 15 residues. The germline V gene encodes CDR1 SGHNT and CDR2 YENEEA. The chain combines TRBV11-3 with TRBJ2-1; possible D gene TRBD2, 6 bases. Sequenced: blood. The receptor was derived from a man between 65 and 85 years old in good health. CDR3 residues: CASSLHYGSGTEQFF. The CDR3, as DNA: TGTGCCAGCAGCTTACATTACGGTAGCGGAACTGAGCAGTTCTTC. The variable domain in full, completed from reference TRBV11-3 and TRBJ2-1, reads EAGVVQSPRYKIIEKKQPVAFWCNPISGHNTLYWYLQNLGQGPELLIRYENEEAVDDSQLPKDRFSAERLKGVDSTLKIQPAELGDSAVYLCASSLHYGSGTEQFFGPGTRLTVL.